The entry below describes one T cell receptor (beta chain). Its antigen specificity is not known. The input lacks base qualities; no much larger clone sits a single base away. The sample belongs to a study of cytotoxic CD8 clonotypes in ibrutinib-treated CLL (dated by TCRdb to the early 2020s). Context from the whole study: The cohort included approximately 15 treatment-naive and ten to twelve relapsed/refractory patients; 17 were IGHV unmutated. The response samples were drawn at a median of roughly eleven months into treatment, with a range of about 6 to 36 months. Every remission and progressive disease sample was obtained while ibrutinib was still being received by the patients. Longitudinal samples were obtainable from about 30% of the 86 participants in the trial. Cryopreserved peripheral blood mononuclear cells were obtained prior to treatment, at the time of response, and at either disease progression or sustained remission. On average, each sample yielded roughly 250,000 productive templates and tens of thousands of productive rearrangements. Responses were partial in some 24 patients and complete in 2; after median about 70 months follow-up, about 14 stayed in remission and some twelve progressed.

The investigation overall reported the following: Clonality increased at ibrutinib response, stayed stable in sustained remission, and fell back toward baseline at progression. Baseline clonality was found to be higher than that of age-matched healthy donors and was strongly correlated with circulating CD8+ T-cell counts. Public clonotypes were rare and either contracted or stayed stable during treatment, and the rise in clonality at ibrutinib response reflected the expansion of private clonotypes. Sampling times were not matched between patients in sustained remission and patients whose disease was progressing, and lymph node repertoires were not examined.

The goal of deep resolution MiSeq sequencing was a depth between 1 in 1 million and 1 in 200,000 T cells, and coverage averaged 10x per clonotype. TCR beta libraries were generated with the immunoSEQ hsTCRB Kit. Per the authors' processing: ImmunoSEQ Data Assistant and ImmunoSEQ Analyzer were used for data analysis, and V, D and J genes were assigned according to IMGT definitions. Clonality was computed as one minus normalized Shannon entropy of productive rearrangement frequencies, ranging from 0 to 1. Only overrepresented clonotypes making up at least 0.05% of each patient's repertoire were included in the public clonotype analysis. Repertoires from some 14 age-matched healthy donors in immuneACCESS were used as clonality controls. The immuneACCESS repertoire file appears here via TCRdb, limited to in-frame rearrangements. These files lack a portion of the clones; in checked studies, under half of the deficit traces to unresolved V genes, and the cause of the others is not known. D and trimming were read from the DNA, whereas the V and J calls and clone size are those reported in that table. In all, the sample holds 120,000 to 150,000 clones, and around three quarters of those were seen once. Approximately 28% of the sample belongs to the ten largest clones.

Taken from cysteine to phenylalanine, the CDR3 has 14 residues. Only the CDR3 region is kept as DNA, spanning 42 bases read in frame from base 1. As encoded in the germline V gene, CDR1 is LGHNA while CDR2 is YNFKEQ. The junction carries 12 bases between V and J, which are trimmed by 5 bases and 1 base respectively. The intended sense of this specimen's time point label: 12 months on ibrutinib. For TCR beta library preparation, 1.5 to 2.5 micrograms of genomic DNA was extracted from cryopreserved PBMCs. Longitudinal blood samples from CLL patients receiving ibrutinib monotherapy were subjected to high-throughput TCR beta sequencing. The patients were enrolled in a single-center, open-label phase 2 trial of ibrutinib monotherapy.

This clonotype originated in a human donor with chronic lymphocytic leukemia. The sequence joins TRBV4-2 to TRBJ2-7, with no reliable assignment of the D segment. This specimen consisted of PBMCs, obtained after 12 months of ibrutinib treatment. The CDR3 sequence is CASSSELFSYEQYF. The bases read TGTGCCAGCAGCTCGGAACTTTTTTCCTACGAGCAGTACTTC.